The 5 T cell receptor beta chains given below trace back to one sample, sequenced in a study of T cell responses to AZD1222 COVID-19 vaccine. Assay: immunoSEQ multiplex PCR; the TCRdb copy retains only in-frame clones and omits some. Among roughly 120,000 clones listed, 90% to 95% were seen once. The sample here was peripheral blood, taken on day 0 of AZD1222 vaccination. The receptor set was obtained from an adult in good health.

This clone showed up just once. J is TRBJ2-3 and V is TRBV5-1; D is possibly TRBD1 (7 bases). The CDR3 sequence is 15 residues long. Germline V gives CDR1 SGHRS, CDR2 YFSETQ. V was cut by 0 bases and J by 1 base, with 9 bases left in between. The CDR3 is CASSLARGGTDTQYF. In DNA, the CDR3 is TGCGCCAGCAGCTTGGCCAGGGGGGGCACAGATACGCAGTATTTT.

The rearrangement links TRBV12-3 or TRBV12-4 to TRBJ2-5; no firm D call. This CDR3 has 13 amino acids. The V end lost 0 bases, the J end lost 7 bases, and 9 bases lay between the germline ends. CDR3 in DNA: TGTGCCAGCAGTTTAGCAGGGTCCGGGACCCAGTACTTC. It yields the protein CASSLAGSGTQYF.

The rearrangement uses TRBV29-1 and TRBJ1-6; TRBD1 aligns across 7 bases. V shed 7 bases and J 9 bases; nucleotides not matched to a gene: 9. The CDR3 loop spans 13 amino acids. Germline V CDR1 and CDR2: SQVTM, ANQGSEA. The CDR3 sequence is CSAFTGEGSPLHF. The CDR3 coding sequence is TGCAGCGCTTTTACAGGGGAGGGTTCACCCCTCCACTTT.

The chain has TRBV4-1 and TRBJ2-5; 10 bases line up with TRBD1. CDR3 length: 15 amino acids. The germline V gene encodes CDR1 MGHRA and CDR2 YSYEKL. V dropped 4 bases and J dropped 5; count of bases not matched to a gene: 7. The CDR3 reads CASSLGQGSGETQYF. CDR3 sequence (DNA): TGCGCCAGCAGCCTGGGACAGGGGTCGGGGGAGACCCAGTACTTC.

The rearrangement joins TRBV27 to TRBJ2-7; 7 bases line up with TRBD2. V dropped 1 base and J dropped 4; count of bases not matched to a gene: 7. Germline V gene sequence: CDR1 MNHEY, CDR2 SMNVEV (reference sequence). The CDR3 sequence is 15 residues long. CDR3 in DNA: TGTGCCAGCAGTTTATATAGCGGGTCCCAATACGAGCAGTACTTC. Amino acid sequence: CASSLYSGSQYEQYF.